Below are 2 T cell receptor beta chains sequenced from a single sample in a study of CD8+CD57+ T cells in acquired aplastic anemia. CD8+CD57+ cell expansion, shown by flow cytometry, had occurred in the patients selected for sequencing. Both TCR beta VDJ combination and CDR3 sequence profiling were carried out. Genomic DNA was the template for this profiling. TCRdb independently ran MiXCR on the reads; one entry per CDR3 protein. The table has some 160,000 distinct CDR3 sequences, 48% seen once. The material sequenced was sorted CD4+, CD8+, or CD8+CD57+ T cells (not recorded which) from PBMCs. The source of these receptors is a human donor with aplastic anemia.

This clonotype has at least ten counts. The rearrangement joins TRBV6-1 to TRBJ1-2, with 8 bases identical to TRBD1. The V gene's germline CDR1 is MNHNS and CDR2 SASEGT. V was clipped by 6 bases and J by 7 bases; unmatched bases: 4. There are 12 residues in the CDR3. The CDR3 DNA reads TGTGCCAGCAGAGGACAGGGTGGTGGCTACACCTTC. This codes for CASRGQGGGYTF.

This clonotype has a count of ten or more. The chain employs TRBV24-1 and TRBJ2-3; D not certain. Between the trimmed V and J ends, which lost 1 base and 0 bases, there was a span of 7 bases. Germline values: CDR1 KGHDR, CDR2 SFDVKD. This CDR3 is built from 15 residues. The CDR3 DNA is TGTGCCACCAGTGATTTTGGCGCCAGCACAGATACGCAGTATTTT. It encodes CATSDFGASTDTQYF.